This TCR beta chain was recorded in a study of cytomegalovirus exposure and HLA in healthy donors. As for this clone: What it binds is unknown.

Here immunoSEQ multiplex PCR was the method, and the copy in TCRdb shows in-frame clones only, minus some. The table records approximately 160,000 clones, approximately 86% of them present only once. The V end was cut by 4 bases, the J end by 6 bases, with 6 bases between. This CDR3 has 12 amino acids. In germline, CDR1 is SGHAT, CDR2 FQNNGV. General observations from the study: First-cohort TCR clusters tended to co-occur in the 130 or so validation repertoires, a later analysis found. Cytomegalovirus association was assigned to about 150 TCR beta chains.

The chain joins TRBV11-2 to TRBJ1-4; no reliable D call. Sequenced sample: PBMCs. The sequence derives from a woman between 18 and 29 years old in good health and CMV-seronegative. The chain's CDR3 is CASSSYDEKLFF. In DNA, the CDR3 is TGTGCCAGCAGCTCCTATGATGAAAAACTGTTTTTT.